These T cell receptor beta chains were read from a single sample in a study of identical twins. TCRdb called the 5' RACE reads again in MiXCR, with one record for every CDR3 protein. The sample contains about 660,000 distinct CDR3 sequences, more than 6.5% of which appear only once. The sample was also linked to a second study, of yellow fever vaccine responses in identical twins.

Sequencing was carried out using PBMCs. These receptors all come from a woman under 30 in good health. CDR3s include the opening cysteine and the closing phenylalanine or tryptophan.

v_call | cdr3_aa
TRBV7-9 | CASSLALTGNEQFF
TRBV7-9 | CASSAQLAQYGNEQFF
TRBV3-1 | CASEGYTEAFF
TRBV5-1 | CASSLTATGSYEQYF
TRBV7-8 | CASSIGQTYEQYF
TRBV5-1 | CASSSEGGGETQYF
TRBV4-1 | CASSQDRDREGYGYTF
TRBV6-2/TRBV6-3 | CASSYGRTSGTHEQFF
TRBV18 | CASSTTGPGTGANVLTF
TRBV14 | CASSLWDGGYEQYF
TRBV6-5 | CASSYQISGANVLTF
TRBV20-1 | CSAQIAGNTDTQYF
TRBV27 | CASSVSGTYNEQFF
TRBV15 | CATSREEDTNYGYTF
TRBV5-1 | CASSWDRANTGELFF
TRBV5-1 | CASHQGASYNEQFF
TRBV3-1 | CASSRGQGDEKLFF
TRBV7-9 | CASSHAGGRSYNEQFF
TRBV19 | CASSIGQASYNEQFF
TRBV7-8 | CASSDGQGPLLSTGELFF
TRBV20-1 | CSARASTYEQYF
TRBV4-3 | CASSQEHSYNEQFF
TRBV29-1 | CSVGGGEQPQHF
TRBV27 | CASSLRGAVNTEAFF
TRBV7-2 | CASSAQLGEQFF
TRBV12-3/TRBV12-4 | CASRPGDPVETDTQYF
TRBV11-2 | CASREQGKDTQYF
TRBV4-1 | CASSPLAGTGADTQYF
TRBV10-3 | CAIREGATGELFF
TRBV20-1 | CSAREVLTETQYF